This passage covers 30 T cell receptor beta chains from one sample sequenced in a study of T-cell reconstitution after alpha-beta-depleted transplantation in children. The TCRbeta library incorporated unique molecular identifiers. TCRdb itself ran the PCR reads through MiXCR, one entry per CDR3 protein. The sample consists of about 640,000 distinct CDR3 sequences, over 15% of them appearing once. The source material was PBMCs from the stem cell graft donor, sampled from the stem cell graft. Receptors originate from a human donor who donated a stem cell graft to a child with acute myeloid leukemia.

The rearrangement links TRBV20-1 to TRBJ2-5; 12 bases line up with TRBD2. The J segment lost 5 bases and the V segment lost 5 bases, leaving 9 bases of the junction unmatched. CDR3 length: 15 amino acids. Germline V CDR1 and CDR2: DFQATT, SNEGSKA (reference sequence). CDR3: CSALGTSGPKETQYF. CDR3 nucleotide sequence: TGCAGTGCTCTGGGGACTAGCGGGCCAAAGGAGACCCAGTACTTC.

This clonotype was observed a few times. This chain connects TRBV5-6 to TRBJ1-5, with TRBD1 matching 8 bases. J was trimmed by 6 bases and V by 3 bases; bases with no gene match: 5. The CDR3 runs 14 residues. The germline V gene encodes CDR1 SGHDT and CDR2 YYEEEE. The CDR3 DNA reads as TGTGCCAGCAGCTCCACAGGGGGTCTTCAGCCCCAGCATTTT. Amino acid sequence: CASSSTGGLQPQHF.

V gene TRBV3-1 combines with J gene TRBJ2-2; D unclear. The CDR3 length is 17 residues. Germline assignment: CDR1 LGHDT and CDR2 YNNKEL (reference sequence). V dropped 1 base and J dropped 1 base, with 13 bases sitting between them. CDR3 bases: TGTGCCAGCAGCCAAGGCATCTTAGGGATGAACACCGGGGAGCTGTTTTTT. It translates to CASSQGILGMNTGELFF.

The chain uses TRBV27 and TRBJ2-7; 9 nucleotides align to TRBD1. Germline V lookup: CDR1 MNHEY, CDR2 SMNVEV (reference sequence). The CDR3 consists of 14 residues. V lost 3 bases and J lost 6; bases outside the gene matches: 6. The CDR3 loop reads CASSLTGTGSEQYF. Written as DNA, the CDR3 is TGTGCCAGCAGTTTGACCGGGACAGGGAGCGAGCAGTACTTC.

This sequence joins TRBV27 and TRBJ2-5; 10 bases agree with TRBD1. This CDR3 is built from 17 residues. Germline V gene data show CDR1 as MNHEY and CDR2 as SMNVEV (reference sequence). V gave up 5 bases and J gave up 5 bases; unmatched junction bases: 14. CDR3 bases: TGTGCCAGCAGTCAGGACAGGGGGTATACAAGACCGGAGACCCAGTACTTC. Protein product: CASSQDRGYTRPETQYF.

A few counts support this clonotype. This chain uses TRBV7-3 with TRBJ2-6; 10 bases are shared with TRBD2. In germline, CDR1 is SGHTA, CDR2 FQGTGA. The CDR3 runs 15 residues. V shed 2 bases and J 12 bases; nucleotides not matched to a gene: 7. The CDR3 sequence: CASSLYGTSVSVLTF. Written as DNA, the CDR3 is TGTGCCAGCAGCTTATACGGGACTAGCGTCAGCGTCCTGACTTTC.

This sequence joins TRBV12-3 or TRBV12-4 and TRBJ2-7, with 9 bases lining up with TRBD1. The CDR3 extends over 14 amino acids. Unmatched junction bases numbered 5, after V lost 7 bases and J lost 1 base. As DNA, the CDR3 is TGTGCCAGCACCACCGGGACAGGGTCCTACGAGCAGTACTTC. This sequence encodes CASTTGTGSYEQYF.

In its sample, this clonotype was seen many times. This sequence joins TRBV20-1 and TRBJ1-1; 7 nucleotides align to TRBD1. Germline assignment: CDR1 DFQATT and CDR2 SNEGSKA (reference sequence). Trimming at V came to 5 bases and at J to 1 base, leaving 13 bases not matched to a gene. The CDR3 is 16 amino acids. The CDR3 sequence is CSAGPLDRRANTEAFF. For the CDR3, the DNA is TGCAGTGCTGGTCCTTTGGACAGGAGGGCGAACACTGAAGCTTTCTTT.

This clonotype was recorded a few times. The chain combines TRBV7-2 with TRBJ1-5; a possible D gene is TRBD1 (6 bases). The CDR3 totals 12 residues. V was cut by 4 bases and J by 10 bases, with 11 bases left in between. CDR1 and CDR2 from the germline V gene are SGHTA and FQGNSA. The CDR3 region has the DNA TGTGCCAGCAGCTCACAGGGAGGACCCCAGCATTTT. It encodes CASSSQGGPQHF. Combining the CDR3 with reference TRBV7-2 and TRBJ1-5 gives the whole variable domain GAGVSQSPSNKVTEKGKDVELRCDPISGHTALYWYRQSLGQGLEFLIYFQGNSAPDKSGLPSDRFSAERTGGSVSTLTIQRTQQEDSAVYLCASSSQGGPQHFGDGTRLSIL.

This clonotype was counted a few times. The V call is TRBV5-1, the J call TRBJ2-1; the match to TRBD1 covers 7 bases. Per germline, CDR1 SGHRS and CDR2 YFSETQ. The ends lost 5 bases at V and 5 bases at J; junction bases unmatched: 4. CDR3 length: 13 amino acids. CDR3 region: CASRTGLDNEQFF. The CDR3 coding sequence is TGCGCCAGCAGGACAGGGTTGGACAATGAGCAGTTCTTC.

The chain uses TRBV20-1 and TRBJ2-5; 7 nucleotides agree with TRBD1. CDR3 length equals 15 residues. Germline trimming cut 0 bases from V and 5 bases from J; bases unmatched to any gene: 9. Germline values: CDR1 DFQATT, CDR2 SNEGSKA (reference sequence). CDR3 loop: CSARDGRGRDETQYF. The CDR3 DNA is TGCAGTGCTAGAGATGGAAGGGGGCGAGATGAGACCCAGTACTTC.

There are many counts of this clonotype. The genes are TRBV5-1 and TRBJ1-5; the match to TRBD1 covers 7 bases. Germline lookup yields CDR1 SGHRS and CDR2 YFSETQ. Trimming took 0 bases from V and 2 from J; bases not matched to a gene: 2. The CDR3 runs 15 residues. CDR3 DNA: TGCGCCAGCAGCTTGGAGGGGGCCGGCAATCAGCCCCAGCATTTT. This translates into CASSLEGAGNQPQHF. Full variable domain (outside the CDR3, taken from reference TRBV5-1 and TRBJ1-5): KAGVTQTPRYLIKTRGQQVTLSCSPISGHRSVSWYQQTPGQGLQFLFEYFSETQRNKGNFPGRFSGRQFSNSRSEMNVSTLELGDSALYLCASSLEGAGNQPQHFGDGTRLSIL.

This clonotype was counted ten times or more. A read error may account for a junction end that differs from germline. This CDR3 is CSARDTGSYTEAFF. CDR3 DNA sequence: TGCAGTGCTAGAGATACAGGGTCGTACACTGAAGCCTTCTTT. The gene calls are TRBV20-1 and TRBJ1-1, with TRBD1 as a possible D gene (6 bases). Germline V gene lookup returns CDR1 DFQATT and CDR2 SNEGSKA (reference sequence). This CDR3 region has 14 residues.

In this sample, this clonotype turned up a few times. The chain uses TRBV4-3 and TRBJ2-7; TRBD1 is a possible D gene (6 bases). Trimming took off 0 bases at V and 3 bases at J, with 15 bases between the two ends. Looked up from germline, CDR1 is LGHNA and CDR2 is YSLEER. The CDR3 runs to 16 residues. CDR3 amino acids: CASSQDTRTDYYEQYF. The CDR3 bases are TGCGCCAGCAGCCAAGATACGAGGACAGACTACTACGAGCAGTACTTC.

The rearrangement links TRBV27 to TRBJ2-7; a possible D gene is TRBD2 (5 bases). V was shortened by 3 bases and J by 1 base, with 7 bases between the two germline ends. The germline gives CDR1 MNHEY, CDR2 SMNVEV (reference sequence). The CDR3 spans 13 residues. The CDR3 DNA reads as TGTGCCAGCAGTTTGAGGGCGTCCTACGAGCAGTACGTC. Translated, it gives CASSLRASYEQYV.

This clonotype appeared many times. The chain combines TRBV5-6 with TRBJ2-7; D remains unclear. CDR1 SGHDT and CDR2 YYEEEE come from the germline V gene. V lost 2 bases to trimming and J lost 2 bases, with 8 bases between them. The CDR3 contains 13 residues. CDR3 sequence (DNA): TGTGCCAGCAGCTTAGCATTCCCCTACGAGCAGTACGTC. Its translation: CASSLAFPYEQYV.

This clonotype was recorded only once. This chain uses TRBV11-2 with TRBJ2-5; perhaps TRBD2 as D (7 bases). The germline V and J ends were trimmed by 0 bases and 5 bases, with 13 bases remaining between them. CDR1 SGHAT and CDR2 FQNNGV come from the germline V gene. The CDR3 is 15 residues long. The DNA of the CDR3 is TGTGCCAGCAGCTTAGATCGCGGGGGCTTGGAGACCCAGTACTTC. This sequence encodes CASSLDRGGLETQYF.

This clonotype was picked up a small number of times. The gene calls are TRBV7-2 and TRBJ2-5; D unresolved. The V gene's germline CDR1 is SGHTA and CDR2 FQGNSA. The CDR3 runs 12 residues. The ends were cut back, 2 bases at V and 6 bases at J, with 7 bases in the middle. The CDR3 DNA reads TGTGCCAGCAGCTTATCCAGAAAGACCCAGTACTTC. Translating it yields CASSLSRKTQYF.

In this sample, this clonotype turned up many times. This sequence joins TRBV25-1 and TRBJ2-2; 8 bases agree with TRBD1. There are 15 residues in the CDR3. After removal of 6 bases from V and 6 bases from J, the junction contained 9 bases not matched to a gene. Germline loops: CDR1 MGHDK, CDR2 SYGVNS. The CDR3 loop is CASRSDRGGAGELFF. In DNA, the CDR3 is TGTGCCAGCAGATCCGACAGGGGTGGTGCCGGGGAGCTGTTTTTT.

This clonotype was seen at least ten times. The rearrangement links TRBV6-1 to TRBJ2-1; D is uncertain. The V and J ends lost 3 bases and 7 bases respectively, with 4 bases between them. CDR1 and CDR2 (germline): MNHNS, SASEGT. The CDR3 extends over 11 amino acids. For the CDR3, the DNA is TGTGCCAGCAGTGATTGGAATGAGCAGTTCTTC. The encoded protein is CASSDWNEQFF.

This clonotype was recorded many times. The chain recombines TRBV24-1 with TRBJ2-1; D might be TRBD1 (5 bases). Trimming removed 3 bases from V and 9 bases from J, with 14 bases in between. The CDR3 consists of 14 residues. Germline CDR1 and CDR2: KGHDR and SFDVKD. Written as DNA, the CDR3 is TGTGCCACCAGTGATGTAGGGGAAGGTGCTGAGCAGTTCTTC. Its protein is CATSDVGEGAEQFF.

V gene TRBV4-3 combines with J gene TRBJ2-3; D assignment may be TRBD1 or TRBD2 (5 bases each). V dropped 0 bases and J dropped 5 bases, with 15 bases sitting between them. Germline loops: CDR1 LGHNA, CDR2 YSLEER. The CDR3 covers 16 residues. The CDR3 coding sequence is TGCGCCAGCAGCCAAGAGTCGAGGGGTGGAGTAGATACGCAGTATTTT. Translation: CASSQESRGGVDTQYF.

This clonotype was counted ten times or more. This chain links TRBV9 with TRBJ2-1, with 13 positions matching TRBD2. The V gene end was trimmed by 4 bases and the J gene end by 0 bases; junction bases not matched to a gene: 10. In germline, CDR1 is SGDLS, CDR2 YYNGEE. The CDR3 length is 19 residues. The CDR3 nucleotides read TGTGCCAGCAGCCTTGGACTAGCGGGGGCTTCCAGCTCCTACAATGAGCAGTTCTTC. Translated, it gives CASSLGLAGASSSYNEQFF.

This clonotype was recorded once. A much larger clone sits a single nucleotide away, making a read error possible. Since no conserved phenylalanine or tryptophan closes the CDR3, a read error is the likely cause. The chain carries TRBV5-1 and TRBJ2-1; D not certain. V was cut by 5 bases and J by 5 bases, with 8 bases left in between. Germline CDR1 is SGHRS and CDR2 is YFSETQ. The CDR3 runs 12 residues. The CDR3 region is CASRGLNNEQFL. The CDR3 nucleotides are TGCGCCAGCAGGGGCCTAAACAATGAGCAGTTCCTC.

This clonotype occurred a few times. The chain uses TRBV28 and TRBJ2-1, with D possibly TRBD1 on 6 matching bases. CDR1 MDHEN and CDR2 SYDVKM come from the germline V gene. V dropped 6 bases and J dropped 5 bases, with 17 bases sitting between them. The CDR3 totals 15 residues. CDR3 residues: CASRPDRHLNNEQFF. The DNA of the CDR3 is TGTGCCAGCAGACCGGACAGACACCTTAACAATGAGCAGTTCTTC. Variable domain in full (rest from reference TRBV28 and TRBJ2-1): DVKVTQSSRYLVKRTGEKVFLECVQDMDHENMFWYRQDPGLGLRLIYFSYDVKMKEKGDIPEGYSVSREKKERFSLILESASTNQTSMYLCASRPDRHLNNEQFFGPGTRLTVL.

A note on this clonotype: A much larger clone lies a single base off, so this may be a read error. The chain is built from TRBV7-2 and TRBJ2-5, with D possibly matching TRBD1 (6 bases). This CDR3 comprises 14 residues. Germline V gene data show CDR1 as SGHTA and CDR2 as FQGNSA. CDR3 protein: CASSRFGSGETQHF. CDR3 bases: TGTGCCAGCAGCCGTTTCGGGTCAGGGGAGACCCAGCACTTC.

CDR3 bases: TGCGCCAGCAGCAAGGACCGTTCCCAGCCCCAGCATTTT. This encodes CASSKDRSQPQHF. The chain links TRBV4-3 to TRBJ1-5, with D unresolved. The V and J ends lost 5 bases and 7 bases respectively, with 12 bases between them. The CDR3 is made up of 13 amino acids. Germline assignment: CDR1 LGHNA and CDR2 YSLEER.

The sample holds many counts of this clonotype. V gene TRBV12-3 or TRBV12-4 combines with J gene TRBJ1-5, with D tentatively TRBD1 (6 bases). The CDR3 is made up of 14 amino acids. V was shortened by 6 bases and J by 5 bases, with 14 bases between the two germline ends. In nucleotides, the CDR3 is TGTGCCAGCAGCACAACAGGGTGGGATCAGCCCCAGCATTTT. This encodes CASSTTGWDQPQHF.

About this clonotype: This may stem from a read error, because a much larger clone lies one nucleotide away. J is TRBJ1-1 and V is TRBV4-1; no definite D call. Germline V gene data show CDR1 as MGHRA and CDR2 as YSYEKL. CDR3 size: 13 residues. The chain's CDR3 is CASSQQANTEPFF. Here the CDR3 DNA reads TGCGCCAGCAGCCAACAGGCTAACACTGAACCTTTCTTT.

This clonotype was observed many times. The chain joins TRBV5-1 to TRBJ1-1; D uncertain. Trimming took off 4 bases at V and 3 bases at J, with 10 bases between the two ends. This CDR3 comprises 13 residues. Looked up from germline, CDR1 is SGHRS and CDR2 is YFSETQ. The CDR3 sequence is CASSVHSDTEAFF. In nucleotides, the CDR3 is TGCGCCAGCAGCGTCCACTCGGACACTGAAGCTTTCTTT.